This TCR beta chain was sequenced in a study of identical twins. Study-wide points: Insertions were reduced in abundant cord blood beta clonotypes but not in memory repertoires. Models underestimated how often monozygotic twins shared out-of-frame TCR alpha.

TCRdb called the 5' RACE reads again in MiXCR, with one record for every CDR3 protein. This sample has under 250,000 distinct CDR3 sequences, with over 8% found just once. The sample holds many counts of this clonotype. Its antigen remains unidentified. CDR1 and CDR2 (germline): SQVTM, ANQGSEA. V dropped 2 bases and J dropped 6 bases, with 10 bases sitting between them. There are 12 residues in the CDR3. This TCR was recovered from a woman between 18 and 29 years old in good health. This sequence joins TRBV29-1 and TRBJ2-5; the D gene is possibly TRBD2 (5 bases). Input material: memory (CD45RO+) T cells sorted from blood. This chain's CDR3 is CSVEMGSQTQYF. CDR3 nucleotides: TGCAGCGTTGAAATGGGGAGCCAGACCCAGTACTTC.